This T cell receptor (beta chain) was captured in a study of CD8 T cells in ankylosing spondylitis (dated by TCRdb to 2016 to 2017). Study-wide context: T cell receptor beta repertoires were profiled in healthy donors and ankylosing spondylitis patients so that disease-linked TCR variants could be found. The full study cohort comprised approximately 23 ankylosing spondylitis patients and 85 to 120 healthy donors. Peripheral blood was sampled, and synovial fluid was additionally collected from ankylosing spondylitis patients.

Study-wide findings and limitations: Some motif variants had previously been reported in the synovial fluid and blood of reactive arthritis patients, which suggests shared mechanisms of disease initiation. Blood from ankylosing spondylitis patients appeared to be characterized by a TCR beta motif made up of 8 or 9 highly homologous amino acid variants. The disease-linked clones were reported as significantly enriched in matched synovial fluid samples from ankylosing spondylitis patients. In peripheral blood, the disease-linked clones were found at relatively low frequencies and had a CD8+ phenotype.

This clonotype has more than one count but fewer than ten. Its antigen is still unknown. No much larger clone exists at a distance of one base, and base qualities are not known. Sequenced using an Illumina HiSeq 2500. Quantitative 5'-RACE with molecular barcodes was the method used to prepare the TCR beta libraries. As for how the authors treated the data: To identify disease-linked TCR variants, a new computational method was used, one built on a probabilistic model of VDJ rearrangement. TCRdb applied fastp at Q25 and MiXCR to the public reads, then kept only in-frame beta chains. CDR3 protein duplicates are merged, each entry listing the most common genes and DNA. The authors' filters were not applied to this entry. This sample gives a few hundred thousand distinct CDR3 sequences in total; 20% of them show up just once. The ten largest clones add up to 7.5% to 9.5% of the sample. The CDR3 runs 14 residues from the cysteine to the phenylalanine. Only the CDR3 DNA stays, 42 bases, in frame from base 1. From V the trimming removes 5 bases and from J it removes 5 bases, while the gene matches leave 7 bases of the junction unaccounted for.

Rearrangement joined TRBV12-3 or TRBV12-4 to TRBJ2-5, with 8 bases aligning to TRBD1. The source of this sequence is a male donor with ankylosing spondylitis or in good health (not recorded which). The sequenced sample was blood, either unsorted or a sorted T cell fraction (not recorded which). The nucleotide sequence reads TGTGCCAGCAGTAGACAGGGGCCGGTGGAGACCCAGTACTTC. It encodes CASSRQGPVETQYF.